The 7 T cell receptor beta chains reported below all come from one sample, sequenced in a study of T cells expressing NK-cell markers. TCRdb re-analyzed the 5' RACE reads; it lists each CDR3 protein once, without DNA. Recorded for this sample: 500,000 to 700,000 distinct CDR3 sequences. Sequencing was done on a sample of blood T cells: a sorted CD56 or NKG2C T cell subset, CD4+ or CD8+ T cells, or bulk PBMC T cells (not recorded which). These receptors were collected from a man in his late teens or twenties in good health.

CDR3 sequence reads: CASSITVRNEKLFF. V gene TRBV4-3 combines with J gene TRBJ1-4. The CDR3 loop spans 14 amino acids. Looked up from germline, CDR1 is LGHNA and CDR2 is YSLEER.

The rearrangement joins TRBV20-1 to TRBJ2-1. This CDR3 has 14 amino acids. Germline V gene sequence: CDR1 DFQATT, CDR2 SNEGSKA (reference sequence). This CDR3 is CSANSGRAYNEQFF.

CDR3 residues: CASSFMSPPPEQFF. The rearrangement links TRBV7-9 to TRBJ2-1; TCRdb reports TRBD1, a call that lacks DNA to check it against. CDR3 length: 14 amino acids. The germline gives CDR1 SEHNR, CDR2 FQNEAQ (reference sequence).

The chain employs TRBV6-5 and TRBJ1-4. Germline lookup yields CDR1 MNHEY and CDR2 SVGAGI. The CDR3 runs to 14 residues. The CDR3 reads CASSYGATNEKLFF.

V usage is TRBV12-3 or TRBV12-4 and J usage is TRBJ2-1; TCRdb's D call, TRBD2, is unchecked because there is no DNA. This CDR3 has 16 amino acids. The CDR3 loop is CASSFPTSGGDNEQFF.

The rearrangement links TRBV5-6 to TRBJ2-3; TCRdb's D gene call, TRBD2, goes unchecked for lack of DNA. Germline V CDR1 and CDR2: SGHDT, YYEEEE. The CDR3 sequence is 18 residues long. The chain's CDR3 is CASSLRLAGGPDTDTQYF.

The chain combines TRBV9 with TRBJ2-2; TCRdb reports TRBD1, a call that lacks DNA to check it against. This CDR3 has 16 residues. CDR1 is SGDLS, CDR2 YYNGEE, per germline. The CDR3 loop is CASSVGQGAFTGELFF.